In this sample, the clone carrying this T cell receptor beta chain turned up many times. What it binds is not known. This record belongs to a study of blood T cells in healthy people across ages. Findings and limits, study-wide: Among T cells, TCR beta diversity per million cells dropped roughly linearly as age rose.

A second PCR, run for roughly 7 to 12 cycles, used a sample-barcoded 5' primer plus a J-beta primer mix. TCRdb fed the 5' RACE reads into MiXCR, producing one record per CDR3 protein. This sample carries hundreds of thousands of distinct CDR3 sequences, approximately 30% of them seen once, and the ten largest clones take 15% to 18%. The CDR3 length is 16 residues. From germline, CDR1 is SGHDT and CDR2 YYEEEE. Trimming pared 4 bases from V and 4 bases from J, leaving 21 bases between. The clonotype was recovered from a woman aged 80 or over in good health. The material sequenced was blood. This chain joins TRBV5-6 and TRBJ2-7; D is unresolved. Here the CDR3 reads CASSMLTGSKGYEQYF. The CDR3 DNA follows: TGTGCCAGCAGCATGTTAACCGGCTCTAAGGGATACGAGCAGTACTTC.